This entry lists 29 T cell receptor beta chains sequenced from one sample in a study of T cell responses to AZD1222 COVID-19 vaccine (dated by TCRdb to the early 2020s). In light of the paper, this sample's time point label describes: baseline before first vaccination. Libraries were built with the immunoSEQ multiplex PCR assay. Imported from immuneACCESS, the table was reduced by TCRdb to in-frame sequences with V and J called. These copies leave out some clones; in studies compared against another copy, an unresolved V gene accounts for under half, and the cause of the remainder is not known. Here the sample has roughly 170,000 clones; approximately 86% occur a single time. Less than 0.55% of the sample is in the top ten clones. Sequencing was performed on peripheral blood, taken on day 0 of AZD1222 vaccination. These receptors were taken from an adult in good health.

This chain connects TRBV7-8 to TRBJ2-1; 9 bases map to TRBD1. The CDR3 is made up of 15 amino acids. CDR1 and CDR2 from the germline V gene are SGHVS and FQNEAQ. Trimming cost V 6 bases and J 1 base; bases outside gene matches: 4. CDR3: CASRPDRGSYNEQFF. CDR3 sequence (DNA): TGTGCCAGCAGACCGGACAGGGGATCCTACAATGAGCAGTTCTTC. Together with reference TRBV7-8 and TRBJ2-1, the CDR3 gives the full variable domain: GAGVSQSPRYKVAKRGQDVALRCDPISGHVSLFWYQQALGQGPEFLTYFQNEAQLDKSGLPSDRFFAERPEGSVSTLKIQRTQQEDSAVYLCASRPDRGSYNEQFFGPGTRLTVL.

The V gene is TRBV27, the J gene TRBJ1-4, with unresolved D. Germline lookup yields CDR1 MNHEY and CDR2 SMNVEV (reference sequence). The CDR3 contains 14 residues. Trimming took off 5 bases at V and 4 bases at J, with 11 bases between the two ends. The CDR3 DNA reads as TGTGCCAGCAGTACCTGGGAGGATAATGAAAAACTGTTTTTT. Protein sequence: CASSTWEDNEKLFF.

The chain's CDR3 is CASSPGDEQYF. The CDR3 bases are TGTGCCAGCTCTCCAGGGGACGAGCAGTACTTC. This chain uses TRBV18 with TRBJ2-7; a possible D gene is TRBD1 (6 bases). This CDR3 has 11 residues. The germline CDR1 and CDR2 sequences are KGHSH and LQKENI. The V end lost 6 bases, the J end lost 5 bases, and 8 bases lay between the germline ends.

The chain has TRBV24-1 and TRBJ2-1, with 12 positions matching TRBD2. V trimming: 5 bases; J trimming: 13 bases; junction bases outside the gene matches: 11. The CDR3 has 15 amino acids. The germline V gene has CDR1 KGHDR and CDR2 SFDVKD. The CDR3 region is CATSATGLAGLEQFF. The CDR3 DNA sequence: TGTGCCACCAGTGCTACCGGACTAGCGGGGTTGGAACAGTTCTTC.

CDR3 loop: CAISLSQQETQYF. For the CDR3, the DNA is TGTGCCATCAGCCTCTCGCAGCAAGAGACCCAGTACTTC. This chain connects TRBV10-3 to TRBJ2-5; D not certain. In germline, CDR1 is ENHRY, CDR2 SYGVKD. The CDR3 consists of 13 residues. The germline V and J ends were trimmed by 6 bases and 2 bases, with 10 bases remaining between them.

The chain is built from TRBV5-5 and TRBJ2-3, with D unresolved. The CDR3 is 13 residues long. Trimming removed 2 bases from V and 2 bases from J, with 6 bases in between. Germline V lookup: CDR1 SGHKS, CDR2 YYEKEE (reference sequence). The CDR3 coding sequence is TGTGCCAGCAGCTTCCGGACCACAGATACGCAGTATTTT. Translation: CASSFRTTDTQYF.

This clone was seen more than once but under ten times. The genes are TRBV6-5 and TRBJ1-4; TRBD1 is a possible D gene (6 bases). The CDR3 contains 15 residues. V was clipped by 6 bases and J by 5 bases, with 16 bases between them. Looked up from germline, CDR1 is MNHEY and CDR2 is SVGAGI. The CDR3 reads CASRGGRALNEKLFF. The CDR3 nucleotides are TGTGCCAGCAGGGGGGGCCGGGCGCTGAATGAAAAACTGTTTTTT.

The rearrangement links TRBV30 to TRBJ1-1, with 8 nucleotides matching TRBD1. This CDR3 is 13 amino acids long. In germline, CDR1 is GTSNPN, CDR2 SVGIG (reference sequence). V lost 2 bases and J lost 4; bases outside the gene matches: 3. The CDR3 DNA follows: TGTGCCTGGAGTCATACAGGGGGCACTGAAGCTTTCTTT. Translating it yields CAWSHTGGTEAFF.

This sequence joins TRBV6-5 and TRBJ1-6; D not resolved. Germline V gene lookup returns CDR1 MNHEY and CDR2 SVGAGI. V shed 2 bases and J shed 10 bases, with 18 bases lying between them. This CDR3 has 16 amino acids. The CDR3 is CASSYQIGGLESPLHF. As DNA, the CDR3 is TGTGCCAGCAGTTACCAAATAGGTGGGCTAGAATCACCCCTCCACTTT.

The J gene is TRBJ2-1, the V gene TRBV7-3, with 13 bases matching TRBD2. Per germline, CDR1 SGHTA and CDR2 FQGTGA. V gave up 0 bases and J gave up 8 bases; unmatched junction bases: 7. This CDR3 spans 17 amino acids. The CDR3 loop reads CASSLTRTSGSSHEQFF. CDR3 sequence (DNA): TGTGCCAGCAGCTTAACCCGGACTAGCGGGAGTAGCCATGAGCAGTTCTTC.

This clone has just one count. The rearrangement links TRBV5-5 to TRBJ2-3; TRBD2 aligns across 9 bases. Germline assignment: CDR1 SGHKS and CDR2 YYEKEE (reference sequence). The ends lost 3 bases at V and 0 bases at J; junction bases unmatched: 8. The CDR3 covers 17 residues. Here the CDR3 reads CASSSQAGGLSTDTQYF. The CDR3 DNA follows: TGTGCCAGCAGCTCCCAAGCGGGGGGCCTGAGCACAGATACGCAGTATTTT.

This chain links TRBV9 with TRBJ1-1, with TRBD1 as a possible D gene (5 bases). Per the germline V gene, CDR1 is SGDLS and CDR2 is YYNGEE. The CDR3 loop spans 12 amino acids. V lost 3 bases and J lost 5, with 8 bases in between. The CDR3 loop is CASSGRVTEAFF. The CDR3 region has the DNA TGTGCCAGCAGCGGCAGGGTTACTGAAGCTTTCTTT.

CDR3 residues: CASSFNAALMNTEAFF. The CDR3 DNA reads TGTGCCAGCAGCTTTAACGCGGCCCTCATGAACACTGAAGCTTTCTTT. The rearrangement joins TRBV5-4 to TRBJ1-1; D remains unclear. V shed 2 bases and J shed 0 bases, with 14 bases lying between them. Looked up from germline, CDR1 is SGHNT and CDR2 is YYREEE (reference sequence). The CDR3 sequence is 16 residues long.

J is TRBJ2-3 and V is TRBV6-5; TRBD2 might be the D (5 bases). The V gene's germline CDR1 is MNHEY and CDR2 SVGAGI. The CDR3 consists of 14 residues. Trimming took 5 bases from V and 3 from J, leaving 12 bases between them. The DNA of the CDR3 is TGTGCCAGCAGTCTCCGGGGAATTACAGATACGCAGTATTTT. This translates into CASSLRGITDTQYF.

The rearrangement uses TRBV5-4 and TRBJ1-1, with 8 bases lining up with TRBD1. V lost 0 bases to trimming and J lost 6 bases; unmatched junction nucleotides: 7. The CDR3 runs 15 residues. CDR1 SGHNT and CDR2 YYREEE come from the germline V gene (reference sequence). CDR3 coding DNA: TGTGCCAGCAGCTTGGAGGGGACAGGAGGCGCTGAAGCTTTCTTT. It yields the protein CASSLEGTGGAEAFF.

The chain uses TRBV6-5 and TRBJ1-5, with D possibly being TRBD1 (5 bases). Germline values: CDR1 MNHEY, CDR2 SVGAGI. The length of the CDR3 is 15 residues. The V gene lost 6 bases and the J gene lost 0 bases, with 12 bases spanning the gap. The CDR3 DNA reads TGTGCCAGCAGCTCGACAGCGTATAGCAATCAGCCCCAGCATTTT. It encodes CASSSTAYSNQPQHF.

The J gene is TRBJ2-3, the V gene TRBV4-2; 8 nucleotides match TRBD2. With 4 bases clipped from V and 6 bases from J, the junction kept 12 bases outside the gene matches. Looked up from germline, CDR1 is LGHNA and CDR2 is YNFKEQ. This CDR3 contains 16 residues. The CDR3 sequence: CASSPPRAGDPDTQYF. Here the CDR3 DNA reads TGTGCCAGCAGCCCTCCTCGAGCGGGAGATCCCGATACGCAGTATTTT.

This clone was counted between two and nine times. The CDR3 here is CASSYGRVTQETQYF. As DNA, the CDR3 is TGTGCCAGCAGTTACGGGAGGGTGACCCAAGAGACCCAGTACTTC. The rearrangement uses TRBV6-5 and TRBJ2-5; 7 bases align to TRBD2. The CDR3 is 15 amino acids. The ends lost 2 bases at V and 1 base at J; junction bases unmatched: 4. Looked up from germline, CDR1 is MNHEY and CDR2 is SVGAGI.

CDR3 region: CASSDRGQVWSNQPQHF. DNA for the CDR3: TGTGCCAGCAGTGACAGGGGGCAAGTTTGGAGCAATCAGCCCCAGCATTTT. The V gene is TRBV6-1, the J gene TRBJ1-5; TRBD1 matches at 8 bases. CDR1 MNHNS and CDR2 SASEGT come from the germline V gene. With 3 bases clipped from V and 1 base from J, the junction kept 8 bases outside the gene matches. This CDR3 has 17 amino acids.

The rearrangement joins TRBV9 to TRBJ1-1, with D perhaps TRBD1 (5 bases). The CDR3 has 12 residues. V gave up 3 bases and J gave up 8 bases, with 11 bases separating them. Germline V lookup: CDR1 SGDLS, CDR2 YYNGEE. The CDR3 DNA reads as TGTGCCAGCAGCGCCCATCGGGGGGAAGCTTTCTTT. It is translated as CASSAHRGEAFF.

This chain uses TRBV5-5 with TRBJ2-3, with D unclear. CDR1 is SGHKS, CDR2 YYEKEE, per germline (reference sequence). The V end was cut by 7 bases, the J end by 4 bases, with 7 bases between. This CDR3 has 11 residues. The chain's CDR3 is CASEGPDTQYF. CDR3 bases: TGTGCCAGCGAAGGGCCAGATACGCAGTATTTT.

V is TRBV9 and J is TRBJ2-1; possible D gene TRBD2, 5 bases. The germline V gene has CDR1 SGDLS and CDR2 YYNGEE. CDR3 length equals 13 residues. V was shortened by 0 bases and J by 8 bases, with 9 bases between the two germline ends. CDR3 nucleotides: TGTGCCAGCAGCGTAGAGAACGGGGATGAGCAGTTCTTC. It specifies CASSVENGDEQFF.

The V gene is TRBV9, the J gene TRBJ2-3; TRBD2 agrees at 13 bases. Germline values: CDR1 SGDLS, CDR2 YYNGEE. The V and J ends lost 0 bases and 2 bases, in that order; junction bases with no gene match: 9. The CDR3 length is 19 residues. CDR3 coding DNA: TGTGCCAGCAGCGTAGCCCCACCGGGACTAGCGGGGATCACAGATACGCAGTATTTT. This sequence encodes CASSVAPPGLAGITDTQYF. Filled out from reference TRBV9 and TRBJ2-3, the complete variable domain reads DSGVTQTPKHLITATGQRVTLRCSPRSGDLSVYWYQQSLDQGLQFLIQYYNGEERAKGNILERFSAQQFPDLHSELNLSSLELGDSALYFCASSVAPPGLAGITDTQYFGPGTRLTVL.

This clone was picked up a small number of times. This chain uses TRBV27 with TRBJ2-5, with D possibly matching TRBD1 (5 bases). The CDR3 contains 16 residues. CDR1 is MNHEY and CDR2 is SMNVEV in the germline V gene (reference sequence). The V and J ends lost 6 bases and 2 bases respectively, with 19 bases between them. The CDR3 DNA is TGTGCCAGCAGACCAGGAAACAGGCCATTTCAAGAGACCCAGTACTTC. This gives the protein CASRPGNRPFQETQYF.

The rearrangement joins TRBV29-1 to TRBJ2-1, with TRBD2 as a possible D gene (6 bases). Germline-derived CDR1 and CDR2 are SQVTM and ANQGSEA. The CDR3 runs to 11 residues. V was clipped by 8 bases and J by 10 bases, with 15 bases between them. CDR3 in DNA: TGCAGCTTCGGGCGGGGAGGCGAGCAGTTCTTC. Protein: CSFGRGGEQFF.

The CDR3 region is CASSQGVGNEQFF. The CDR3 nucleotides read TGTGCCAGCAGCCAGGGGGTTGGTAATGAGCAGTTCTTC. V is TRBV3-1 (or the pseudogene TRBV3-2) and J is TRBJ2-1; possibly TRBD1 or TRBD2 for D (5 bases each). With 3 bases removed from V and 7 bases from J, the gap between germline ends came to 10 bases. Germline lookup yields CDR1 LGHDT and CDR2 YNNKEL (reference sequence). This CDR3 has 13 residues.

V gene TRBV4-1 combines with J gene TRBJ2-2, with TRBD2 matching 8 bases. The CDR3 contains 16 residues. The germline CDR1 and CDR2 sequences are MGHRA and YSYEKL. J lost 4 bases, V lost 1 base, and 5 bases had no gene match. CDR3 sequence: CASSQVSGSGTGELFF. The CDR3 DNA reads TGCGCCAGCAGCCAAGTAAGCGGGAGCGGCACCGGGGAGCTGTTTTTT.

This clone occurred once. This chain links TRBV6-2 or TRBV6-3 with TRBJ1-5, with 8 nucleotides matching TRBD1. Trimming at V came to 6 bases and at J to 6 bases, leaving 13 bases not matched to a gene. The CDR3 extends over 16 amino acids. CDR1 is MNHEY and CDR2 is SVGEGT in the germline V gene. This CDR3 reads CASRYRTGRSGQPQHF. In DNA form, the CDR3 reads TGTGCCAGCAGGTACCGGACAGGGAGGAGTGGTCAGCCCCAGCATTTT.

This chain joins TRBV6-5 and TRBJ1-4; D is possibly TRBD1 (5 bases). The CDR3 is made up of 16 amino acids. Germline-derived CDR1 and CDR2 are MNHEY and SVGAGI. The ends were cut back, 6 bases at V and 6 bases at J, with 20 bases in the middle. The DNA of the CDR3 is TGTGCCAGCAGCTACCAAGTCGGGGGAAGCGATGAAAAACTGTTTTTT. It yields the protein CASSYQVGGSDEKLFF.